This TCR beta chain was retrieved from a study of control samples from healthy donors and cancer patients. Trimming pared 4 bases from V and 3 bases from J, leaving 12 bases between. Per germline, CDR1 SGHDN and CDR2 FVKESK. The CDR3 runs 15 residues. Clones were sequenced by immunoSEQ multiplex PCR, and TCRdb holds only the in-frame ones, with some missing. The sample holds some 130,000 clones, around 93% seen once. The V call is TRBV14, the J call TRBJ1-4, with D hard to call. The sample was blood. The sequence derives from a man younger than 35 in good health. CDR3 region: CASSPLGPANEKLFF. The CDR3 nucleotides read TGTGCCAGCAGCCCACTCGGGCCGGCTAATGAAAAACTGTTTTTT.